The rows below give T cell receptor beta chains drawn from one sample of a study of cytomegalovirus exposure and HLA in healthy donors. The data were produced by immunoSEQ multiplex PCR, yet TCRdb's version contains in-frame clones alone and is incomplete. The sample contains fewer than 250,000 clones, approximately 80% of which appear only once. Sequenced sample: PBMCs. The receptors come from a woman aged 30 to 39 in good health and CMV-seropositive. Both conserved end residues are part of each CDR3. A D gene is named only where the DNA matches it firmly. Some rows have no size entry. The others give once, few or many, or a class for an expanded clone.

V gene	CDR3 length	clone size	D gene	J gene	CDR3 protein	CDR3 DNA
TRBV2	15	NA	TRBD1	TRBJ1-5	CATGQGGASNQPQHF	TGTGCCACCGGACAGGGCGGTGCGAGCAATCAGCCCCAGCATTTT
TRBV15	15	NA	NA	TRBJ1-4	CATSPYPEPSQKLFF	TGTGCCACCAGCCCTTACCCCGAGCCGTCTCAAAAACTGTTTTTT
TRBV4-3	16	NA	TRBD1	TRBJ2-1	CASSRAATGGYNEQFF	TGCGCCAGCAGCCGAGCGGCGACAGGGGGCTACAATGAGCAGTTCTTC
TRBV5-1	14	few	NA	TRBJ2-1	CASSSPQVYGEQFF	TGCGCCAGCAGCTCCCCCCAAGTCTACGGTGAGCAGTTCTTC
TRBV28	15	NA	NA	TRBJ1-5	CASSPGQLSNQPQHF	TGTGCCAGCAGTCCCGGACAGCTTAGCAATCAGCCCCAGCATTTT
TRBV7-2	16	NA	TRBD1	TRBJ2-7	CASSREPRGPPYEQYF	TGTGCCAGCAGCCGCGAGCCCAGGGGGCCCCCCTACGAGCAGTACTTC
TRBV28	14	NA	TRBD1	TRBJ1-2	CASSRQGGIYGYTF	TGTGCCAGCAGTCGACAGGGGGGGATTTATGGCTACACCTTC
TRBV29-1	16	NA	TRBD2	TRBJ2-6	CSVAPGGGSGANVLTF	TGCAGCGTGGCCCCCGGGGGGGGCTCTGGGGCCAACGTCCTGACTTTC
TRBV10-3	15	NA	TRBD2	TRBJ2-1	CAISESWTSGNEQFF	TGTGCCATCAGTGAGTCGTGGACTAGCGGCAATGAGCAGTTCTTC
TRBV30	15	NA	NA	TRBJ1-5	CAWSKGDLPGQPQHF	TGTGCCTGGAGTAAGGGGGACCTGCCGGGGCAGCCCCAGCATTTT
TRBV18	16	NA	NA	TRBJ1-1	CASSAYRQGLYTEAFF	TGTGCCAGCTCAGCGTACCGGCAGGGCCTCTACACTGAAGCTTTCTTT
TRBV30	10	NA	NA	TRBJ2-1	CAWRRGFTFF	TGTGCCTGGAGAAGGGGTTTCACGTTCTTC
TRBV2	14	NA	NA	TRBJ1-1	CASSPDSAPVQAFF	TGTGCCAGCAGTCCAGACAGCGCCCCGGTACAAGCTTTCTTT
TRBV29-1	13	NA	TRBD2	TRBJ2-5	CSLGVAGEETQYF	TGCAGCCTGGGGGTTGCGGGAGAAGAGACCCAGTACTTC
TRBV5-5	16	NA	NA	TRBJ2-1	CASSLRGGATYNEQFF	TGTGCCAGCAGCTTGAGAGGCGGCGCTACTTACAATGAGCAGTTCTTC
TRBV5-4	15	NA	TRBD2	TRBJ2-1	CASSSSGSSYNEQFF	TGTGCCAGCAGCTCGAGCGGGAGCTCCTACAATGAGCAGTTCTTC
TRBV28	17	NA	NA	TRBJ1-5	CASSARTVSYSNQPQHF	TGTGCCAGCAGCGCCAGGACTGTTTCTTATAGCAATCAGCCCCAGCATTTT
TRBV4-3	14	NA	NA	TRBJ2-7	CASSQGRNNYEQYF	TGCGCCAGCAGCCAAGGGCGGAATAATTACGAGCAGTACTTC
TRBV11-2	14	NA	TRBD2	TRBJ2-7	CASSGSGRPYEQYF	TGTGCCAGCAGCGGGAGCGGGAGGCCCTACGAGCAGTACTTC
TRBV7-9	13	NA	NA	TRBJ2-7	CASSSGGLYEQYF	TGTGCCAGCAGCTCGGGCGGACTCTACGAGCAGTACTTC
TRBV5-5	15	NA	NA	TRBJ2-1	CASSLDPSSYNEQFF	TGTGCCAGCAGCTTGGACCCTAGCTCCTACAATGAGCAGTTCTTC
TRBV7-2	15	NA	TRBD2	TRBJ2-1	CASGLTSGGYNEQFF	TGTGCCAGCGGGTTGACTAGCGGAGGCTACAATGAGCAGTTCTTC
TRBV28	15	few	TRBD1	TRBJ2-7	CASSSPGTASYEQYF	TGTGCCAGCAGTTCCCCCGGGACAGCATCCTACGAGCAGTACTTC
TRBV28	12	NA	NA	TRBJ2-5	CASSDIGKTQYF	TGTGCCAGCAGTGACATCGGGAAGACCCAGTACTTC
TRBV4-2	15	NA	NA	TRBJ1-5	CASSQGAGLNQPQHF	TGTGCCAGCAGCCAAGGGGCAGGTCTCAATCAGCCCCAGCATTTT
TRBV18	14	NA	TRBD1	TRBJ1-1	CASSRTGGETEAFF	TGTGCCAGCTCCCGGACAGGGGGCGAGACTGAAGCTTTCTTT
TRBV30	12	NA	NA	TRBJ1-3	CAWELSGNTIYF	TGTGCCTGGGAACTCTCTGGAAACACCATATATTTT
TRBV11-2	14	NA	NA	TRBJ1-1	CASSPRGQYTEAFF	TGTGCCAGCAGCCCAAGAGGACAGTACACTGAAGCTTTCTTT
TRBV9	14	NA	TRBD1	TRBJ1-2	CASSSTGANYGYTF	TGTGCCAGCAGCTCCACAGGGGCCAACTATGGCTACACCTTC
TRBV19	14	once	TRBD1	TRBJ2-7	CASSARQGAGEQYF	TGTGCCAGTAGTGCCCGACAGGGGGCCGGCGAGCAGTACTTC
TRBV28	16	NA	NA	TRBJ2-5	CASSFLWGGAWETQYF	TGTGCCAGCAGTTTCTTATGGGGGGGGGCCTGGGAGACCCAGTACTTC
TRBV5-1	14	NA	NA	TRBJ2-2	CASSAGLAAGELFF	TGCGCCAGCAGTGCTGGCCTGGCCGCCGGGGAGCTGTTTTTT
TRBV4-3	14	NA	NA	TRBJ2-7	CASSQTPDPYEQYF	TGCGCCAGCAGCCAGACACCCGACCCCTACGAGCAGTACTTC
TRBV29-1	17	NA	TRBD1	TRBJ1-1	CSVEEGGALTGASEAFF	TGCAGCGTTGAAGAGGGAGGAGCACTGACAGGGGCTTCTGAAGCTTTCTTT
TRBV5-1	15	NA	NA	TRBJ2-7	CASRTFANSLYEQYF	TGCGCCAGCAGAACTTTCGCGAATAGCCTTTACGAGCAGTACTTC
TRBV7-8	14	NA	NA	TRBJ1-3	CASSLQGLGNTIYF	TGTGCCAGCAGCCTCCAGGGGCTAGGAAACACCATATATTTT
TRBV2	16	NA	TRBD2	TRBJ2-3	CASSTGTSGSTDTQYF	TGTGCCAGCAGTACTGGGACTAGCGGAAGCACAGATACGCAGTATTTT
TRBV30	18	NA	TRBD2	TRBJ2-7	CAWSVLAGGLNSSYEQYF	TGTGCCTGGAGTGTCCTAGCGGGGGGTCTCAACTCTTCCTACGAGCAGTACTTC
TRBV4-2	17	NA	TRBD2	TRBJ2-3	CASSQEAKRETTDTQYF	TGTGCCAGCAGCCAAGAAGCTAAGCGGGAGACCACAGATACGCAGTATTTT
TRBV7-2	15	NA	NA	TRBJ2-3	CASSRAGFDTDTQYF	TGTGCCAGCAGCCGGGCGGGGTTTGACACAGATACGCAGTATTTT
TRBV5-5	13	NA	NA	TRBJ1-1	CASSVAGNTEAFF	TGTGCCAGCAGCGTGGCCGGGAACACTGAAGCTTTCTTT
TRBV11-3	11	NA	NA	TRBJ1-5	CASSTTQPQHF	TGTGCCAGCAGCACTACGCAGCCCCAGCATTTT
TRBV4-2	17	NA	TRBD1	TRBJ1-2	CASSQDSTRGQGYGYTF	TGTGCCAGCAGCCAAGATTCCACGAGGGGGCAGGGCTATGGCTACACCTTC
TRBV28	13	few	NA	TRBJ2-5	CASSFRARGTQYF	TGTGCCAGCAGTTTTAGGGCACGGGGGACCCAGTACTTC
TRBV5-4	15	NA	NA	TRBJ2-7	CASSLAPGGSYEQYF	TGTGCCAGCAGCTTGGCGCCTGGGGGCTCCTACGAGCAGTACTTC
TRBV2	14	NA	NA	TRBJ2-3	CASSRLVGTDTQYF	TGTGCCAGCAGTAGACTAGTGGGAACAGATACGCAGTATTTT
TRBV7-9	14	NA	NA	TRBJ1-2	CSSSLGEGRGGYTF	TGTTCCAGCAGCTTAGGAGAGGGGCGGGGAGGCTACACCTTC
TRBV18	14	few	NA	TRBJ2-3	CASSPPRVGDTQYF	TGTGCCAGCTCACCACCACGGGTGGGAGATACGCAGTATTTT
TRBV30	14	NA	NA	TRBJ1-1	CAWSGQGYGAEAFF	TGTGCCTGGAGTGGGCAGGGGTACGGAGCTGAAGCTTTCTTT
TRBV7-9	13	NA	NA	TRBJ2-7	CASSYTGSHEQYF	TGTGCCAGCAGCTACACAGGGTCCCACGAGCAGTACTTC
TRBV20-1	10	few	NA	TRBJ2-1	CSATLNEQFF	TGCAGTGCCACTCTCAATGAGCAGTTCTTC
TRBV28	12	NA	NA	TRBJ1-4	CASSGANEKLFF	TGTGCCAGCAGCGGGGCTAATGAAAAACTGTTTTTT